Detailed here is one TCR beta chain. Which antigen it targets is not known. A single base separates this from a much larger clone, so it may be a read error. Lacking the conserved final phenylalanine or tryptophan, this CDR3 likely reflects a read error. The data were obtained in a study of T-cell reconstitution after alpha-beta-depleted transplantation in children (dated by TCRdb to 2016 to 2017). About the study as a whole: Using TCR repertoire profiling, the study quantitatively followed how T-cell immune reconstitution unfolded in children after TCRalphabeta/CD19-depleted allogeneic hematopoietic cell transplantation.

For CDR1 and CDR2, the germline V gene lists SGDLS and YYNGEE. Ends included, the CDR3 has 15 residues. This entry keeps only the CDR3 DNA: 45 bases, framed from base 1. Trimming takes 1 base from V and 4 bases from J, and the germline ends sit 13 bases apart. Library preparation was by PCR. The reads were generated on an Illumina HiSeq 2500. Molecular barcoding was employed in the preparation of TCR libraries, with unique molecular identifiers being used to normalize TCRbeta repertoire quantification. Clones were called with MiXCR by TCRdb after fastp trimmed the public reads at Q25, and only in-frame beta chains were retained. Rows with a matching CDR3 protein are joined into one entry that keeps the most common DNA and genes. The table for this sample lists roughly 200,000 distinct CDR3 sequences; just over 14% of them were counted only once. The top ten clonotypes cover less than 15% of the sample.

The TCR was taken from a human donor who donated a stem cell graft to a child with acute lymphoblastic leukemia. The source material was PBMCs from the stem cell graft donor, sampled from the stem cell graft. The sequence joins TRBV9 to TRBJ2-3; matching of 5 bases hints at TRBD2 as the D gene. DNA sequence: TGTGCCAGCAGCGTACGCGCGGAGGCCGCAGATACGCAGTATTAT. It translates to CASSVRAEAADTQYY.